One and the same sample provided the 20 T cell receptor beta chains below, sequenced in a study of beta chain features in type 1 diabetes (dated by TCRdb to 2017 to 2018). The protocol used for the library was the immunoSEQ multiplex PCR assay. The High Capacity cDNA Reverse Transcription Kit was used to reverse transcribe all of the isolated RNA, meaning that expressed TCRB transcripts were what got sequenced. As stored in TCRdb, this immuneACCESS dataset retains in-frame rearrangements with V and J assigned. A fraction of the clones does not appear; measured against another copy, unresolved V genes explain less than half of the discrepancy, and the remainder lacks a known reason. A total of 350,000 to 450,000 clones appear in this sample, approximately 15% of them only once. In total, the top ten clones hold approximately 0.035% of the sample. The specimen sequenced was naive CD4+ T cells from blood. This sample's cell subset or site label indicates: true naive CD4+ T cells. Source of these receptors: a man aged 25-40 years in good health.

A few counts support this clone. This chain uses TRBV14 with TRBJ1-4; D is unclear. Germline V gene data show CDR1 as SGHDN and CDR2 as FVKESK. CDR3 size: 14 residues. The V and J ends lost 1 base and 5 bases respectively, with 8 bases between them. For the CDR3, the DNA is TGTGCCAGCAGCCAAGTCTCTCGAAATGAAAAACTGTTTTTT. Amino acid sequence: CASSQVSRNEKLFF.

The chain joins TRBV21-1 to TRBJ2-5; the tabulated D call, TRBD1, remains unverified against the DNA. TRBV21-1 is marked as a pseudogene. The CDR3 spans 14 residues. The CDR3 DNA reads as TGTGCCAGCAGCAAGATGAGGGGGCAAGAGACCCAGTACTTC. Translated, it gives CASSKMRGQETQYF.

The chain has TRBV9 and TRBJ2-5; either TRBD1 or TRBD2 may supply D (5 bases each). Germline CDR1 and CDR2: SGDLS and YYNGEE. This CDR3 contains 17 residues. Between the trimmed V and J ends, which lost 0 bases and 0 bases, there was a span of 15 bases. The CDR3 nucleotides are TGTGCCAGCAGCGTAGCCATCTCCGGGGCCCACCAAGAGACCCAGTACTTC. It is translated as CASSVAISGAHQETQYF.

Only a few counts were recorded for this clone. CDR3 amino acids: CASSTGGISTDTQYF. DNA for the CDR3: TGTGCCAGCAGTACAGGAGGGATTAGCACAGATACGCAGTATTTT. This chain uses TRBV7-2 with TRBJ2-3, with D perhaps matching TRBD2 (6 bases). The CDR3 is 15 amino acids. CDR1 is SGHTA, CDR2 FQGNSA, per germline. V was trimmed by 6 bases and J by 0 bases, leaving 13 bases between them.

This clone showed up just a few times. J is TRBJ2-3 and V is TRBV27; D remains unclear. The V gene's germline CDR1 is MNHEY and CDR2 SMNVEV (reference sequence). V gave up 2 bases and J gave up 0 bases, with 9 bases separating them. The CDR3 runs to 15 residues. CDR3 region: CASSLIRASTDTQYF. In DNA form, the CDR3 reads TGTGCCAGCAGTTTAATCCGGGCTAGCACAGATACGCAGTATTTT.

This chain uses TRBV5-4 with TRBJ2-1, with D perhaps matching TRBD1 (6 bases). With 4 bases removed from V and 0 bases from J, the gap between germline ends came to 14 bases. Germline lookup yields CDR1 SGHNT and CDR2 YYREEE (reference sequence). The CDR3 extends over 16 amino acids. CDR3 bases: TGTGCCAGCAGCCGGGCAGGGGAGAGCTCCTACAATGAGCAGTTCTTC. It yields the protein CASSRAGESSYNEQFF. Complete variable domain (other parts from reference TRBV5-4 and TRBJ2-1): ETGVTQSPTHLIKTRGQQVTLRCSSQSGHNTVSWYQQALGQGPQFIFQYYREEENGRGNFPPRFSGLQFPNYSSELNVNALELDDSALYLCASSRAGESSYNEQFFGPGTRLTVL.

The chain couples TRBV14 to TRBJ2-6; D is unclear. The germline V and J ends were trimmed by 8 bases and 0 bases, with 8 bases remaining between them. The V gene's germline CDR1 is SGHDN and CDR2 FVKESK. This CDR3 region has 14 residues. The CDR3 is CASSRVSGANVLTF. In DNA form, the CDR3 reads TGTGCCAGCTCTAGGGTCTCTGGGGCCAACGTCCTGACTTTC.

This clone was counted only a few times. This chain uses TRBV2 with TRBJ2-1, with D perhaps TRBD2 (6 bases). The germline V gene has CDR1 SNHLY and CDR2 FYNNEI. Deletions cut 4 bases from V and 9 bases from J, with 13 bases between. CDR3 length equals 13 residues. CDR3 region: CASSVVGGGEQFF. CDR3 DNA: TGTGCCAGCAGTGTGGTGGGAGGAGGTGAGCAGTTCTTC. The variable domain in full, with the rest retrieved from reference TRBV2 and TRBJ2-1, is EPEVTQTPSHQVTQMGQEVILRCVPISNHLYFYWYRQILGQKVEFLVSFYNNEISEKSEIFDDQFSVERPDGSNFTLKIRSTKLEDSAMYFCASSVVGGGEQFFGPGTRLTVL.

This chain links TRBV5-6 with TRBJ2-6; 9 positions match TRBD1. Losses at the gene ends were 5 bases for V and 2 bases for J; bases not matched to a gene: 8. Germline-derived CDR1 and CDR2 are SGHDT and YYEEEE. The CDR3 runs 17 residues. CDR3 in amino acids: CASSYRDRVTGANVLTF. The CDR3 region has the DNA TGTGCCAGCAGTTACCGGGACAGGGTGACTGGGGCCAACGTCCTGACTTTC.

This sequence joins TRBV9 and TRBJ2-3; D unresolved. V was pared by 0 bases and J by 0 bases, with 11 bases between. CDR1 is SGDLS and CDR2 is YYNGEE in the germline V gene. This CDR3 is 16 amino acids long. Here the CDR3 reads CASSVGTEVSTDTQYF. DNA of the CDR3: TGTGCCAGCAGCGTAGGGACGGAAGTTAGCACAGATACGCAGTATTTT.

CDR3 DNA: TGCGCCAGCAGCCAAGAACTAGCGGGGGCCTACAATGAGCAGTTCTTC. Translating it yields CASSQELAGAYNEQFF. The rearrangement joins TRBV4-3 to TRBJ2-1; 11 bases are a match to TRBD2. Germline V gene data show CDR1 as LGHNA and CDR2 as YSLEER. This CDR3 comprises 16 residues. V gave up 0 bases and J gave up 2 bases; unmatched junction bases: 0.

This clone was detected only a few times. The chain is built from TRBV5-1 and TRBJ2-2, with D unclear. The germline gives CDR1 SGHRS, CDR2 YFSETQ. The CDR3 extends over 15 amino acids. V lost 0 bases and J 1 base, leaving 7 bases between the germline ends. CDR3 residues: CASSLGPMNTGELFF. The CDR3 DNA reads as TGCGCCAGCAGCTTGGGACCGATGAACACCGGGGAGCTGTTTTTT.

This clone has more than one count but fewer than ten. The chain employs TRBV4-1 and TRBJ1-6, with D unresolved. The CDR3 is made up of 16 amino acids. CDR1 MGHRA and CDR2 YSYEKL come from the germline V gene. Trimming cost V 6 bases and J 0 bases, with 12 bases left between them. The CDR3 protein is CASSHSESSYNSPLHF. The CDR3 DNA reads TGCGCCAGCAGTCACTCAGAGAGCTCCTATAATTCACCCCTCCACTTT.

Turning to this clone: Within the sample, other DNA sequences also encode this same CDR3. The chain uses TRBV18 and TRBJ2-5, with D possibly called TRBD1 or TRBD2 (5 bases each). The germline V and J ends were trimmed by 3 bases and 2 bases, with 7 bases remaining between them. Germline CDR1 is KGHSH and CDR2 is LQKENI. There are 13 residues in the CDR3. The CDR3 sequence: CASSPGVQETQYF. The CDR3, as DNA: TGTGCCAGCTCACCGGGGGTTCAAGAGACCCAGTACTTC.

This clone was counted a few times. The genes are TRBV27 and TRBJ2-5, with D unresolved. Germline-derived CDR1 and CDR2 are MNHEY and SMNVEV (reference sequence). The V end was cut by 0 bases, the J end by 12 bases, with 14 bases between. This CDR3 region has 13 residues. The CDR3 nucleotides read TGTGCCAGCAGTTTATCGACGTTGGTCCCGGAGTACTTC. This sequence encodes CASSLSTLVPEYF.

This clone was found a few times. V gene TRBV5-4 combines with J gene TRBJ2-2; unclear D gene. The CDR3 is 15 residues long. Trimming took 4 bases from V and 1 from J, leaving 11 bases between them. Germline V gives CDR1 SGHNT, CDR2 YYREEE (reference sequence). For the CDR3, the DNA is TGTGCCAGCAGCCCCGAGGCAGAGAACACCGGGGAGCTGTTTTTT. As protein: CASSPEAENTGELFF. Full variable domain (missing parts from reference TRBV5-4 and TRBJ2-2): ETGVTQSPTHLIKTRGQQVTLRCSSQSGHNTVSWYQQALGQGPQFIFQYYREEENGRGNFPPRFSGLQFPNYSSELNVNALELDDSALYLCASSPEAENTGELFFGEGSRLTVL.

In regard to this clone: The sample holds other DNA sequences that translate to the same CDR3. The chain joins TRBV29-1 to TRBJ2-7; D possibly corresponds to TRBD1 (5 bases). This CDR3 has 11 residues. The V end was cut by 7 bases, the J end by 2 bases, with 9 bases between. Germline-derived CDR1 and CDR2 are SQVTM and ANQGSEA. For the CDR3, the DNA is TGCAGCGGGGGCCATCCCTACGAGCAGTACTTC. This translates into CSGGHPYEQYF.

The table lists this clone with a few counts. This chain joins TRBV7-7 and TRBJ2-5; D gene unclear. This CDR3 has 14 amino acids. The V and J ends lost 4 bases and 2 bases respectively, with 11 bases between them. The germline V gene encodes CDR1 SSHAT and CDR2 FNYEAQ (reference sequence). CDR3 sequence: CASSSSRVQETQYF. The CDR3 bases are TGTGCCAGCAGCTCCTCTAGGGTACAAGAGACCCAGTACTTC.

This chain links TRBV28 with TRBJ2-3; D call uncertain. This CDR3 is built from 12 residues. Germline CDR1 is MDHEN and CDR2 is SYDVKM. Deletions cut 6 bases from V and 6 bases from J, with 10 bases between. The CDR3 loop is CASSRTWDTQYF. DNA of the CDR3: TGTGCCAGCAGCCGAACCTGGGATACGCAGTATTTT.

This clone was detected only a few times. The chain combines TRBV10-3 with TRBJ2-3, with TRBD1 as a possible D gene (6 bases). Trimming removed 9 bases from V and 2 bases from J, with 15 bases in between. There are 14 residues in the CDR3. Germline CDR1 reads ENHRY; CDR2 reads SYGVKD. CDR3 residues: CAMAPGHHTDTQYF. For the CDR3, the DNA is TGTGCCATGGCTCCGGGACATCACACAGATACGCAGTATTTT.